The sequence of this T cell receptor beta chain was determined in a study of a mutant IDH1 vaccine in newly diagnosed glioma. About the research overall: Onset of vaccination occurred 4-6 weeks following radiotherapy alone, or with temozolomide cycles.

The time point: week 5, during vaccination. It was 300 ug of mutant IDH1 20-mer peptide that made up each vaccine dose, given with topical imiquimod. Profiled with immunoSEQ multiplex PCR; TCRdb holds only in-frame clones, not every one. Here the sample spans about 36,000 clones, 81% being singletons. Germline assignment: CDR1 KGHSH and CDR2 LQKENI. The CDR3 has 13 residues. V gave up 5 bases and J gave up 6 bases, with 12 bases separating them. A remark on this clone: The antigen remains undetermined.

The gene calls are TRBV18 and TRBJ2-3; tentative D call: TRBD1 (5 bases). This sequence originates from a man aged 45-60 years with glioma. The sample consisted of PBMCs, taken from a glioma patient whose treatment included an IDH1 peptide vaccine. CDR3: CASSEYKGDTQYF. CDR3 DNA: TGTGCCAGCTCAGAATATAAGGGGGATACGCAGTATTTT.